A single sample is the source of the 32 T cell receptor beta chains below, sequenced in a study of blood T cell repertoires in COVID-19. TCRdb's copy holds only in-frame clones and misses some; the assay was immunoSEQ multiplex PCR. The table shows some 290,000 clones, with around 92% occurring only once. Source material: PBMCs or T cells enriched from blood (not recorded which). The receptors derive from a woman aged 25-40 years who had recovered from COVID-19.

This chain links TRBV7-9 with TRBJ2-5, with 8 bases matching TRBD2. Germline trimming cut 2 bases from V and 5 bases from J; bases unmatched to any gene: 7. CDR1 SEHNR and CDR2 FQNEAQ come from the germline V gene (reference sequence). This CDR3 region has 15 residues. The CDR3 sequence is CASSLFPGGLETQYF. For the CDR3, the DNA is TGTGCCAGCAGCTTATTTCCGGGAGGGCTGGAGACCCAGTACTTC.

The chain employs TRBV10-3 and TRBJ2-3; 11 bases align to TRBD2. The junction had 24 bases not matched to a gene; V was cut back by 7 bases and J by 6 bases. Germline loops: CDR1 ENHRY, CDR2 SYGVKD. The CDR3 loop spans 20 amino acids. CDR3 residues: CAIIKTGLAAIPTHSDTQYF. In nucleotides, the CDR3 is TGTGCCATCATTAAGACGGGACTAGCGGCAATTCCTACTCACAGTGATACGCAGTATTTT.

This clone was found once. V gene TRBV15 combines with J gene TRBJ2-2, with TRBD1 as a possible D gene (6 bases). Germline-derived CDR1 and CDR2 are LNHNV and YYDKDF (reference sequence). The CDR3 covers 17 residues. V gave up 0 bases and J gave up 2 bases, with 13 bases separating them. The CDR3 nucleotides are TGTGCCACCAGCAGAGATAATGGACAGATCAACACCGGGGAGCTGTTTTTT. This translates into CATSRDNGQINTGELFF.

The chain recombines TRBV10-3 with TRBJ2-1, with 11 bases identical to TRBD1. CDR1 and CDR2 from the germline V gene are ENHRY and SYGVKD. This CDR3 contains 16 residues. Trimming took 8 bases from V and 7 from J; bases not matched to a gene: 13. This CDR3 reads CAIGQGFRDRGNEQFF. The CDR3 DNA reads as TGTGCCATCGGCCAAGGGTTTAGGGACAGGGGGAATGAGCAGTTCTTC.

As for this clone: Other DNA sequences in the sample encode the same CDR3. This chain links TRBV14 with TRBJ1-1, with D possibly being TRBD1 (6 bases). The germline CDR1 and CDR2 sequences are SGHDN and FVKESK. This CDR3 is built from 12 residues. Trimming stripped 1 base from V and 8 bases from J, with 8 bases between. CDR3 nucleotides: TGTGCCAGCAGCCAAGGGACAGTGGAAGCTTTCTTT. The encoded protein is CASSQGTVEAFF.

This sequence joins TRBV5-1 and TRBJ2-3; 8 bases map to TRBD1. Germline V gene sequence: CDR1 SGHRS, CDR2 YFSETQ. Trimming cost V 4 bases and J 6 bases; bases outside gene matches: 7. CDR3 length: 14 amino acids. DNA for the CDR3: TGCGCCAGCAGCGGAGGGACAGGAGGTGATACGCAGTATTTT. It codes for CASSGGTGGDTQYF. Combining the CDR3 with reference TRBV5-1 and TRBJ2-3 gives the whole variable domain KAGVTQTPRYLIKTRGQQVTLSCSPISGHRSVSWYQQTPGQGLQFLFEYFSETQRNKGNFPGRFSGRQFSNSRSEMNVSTLELGDSALYLCASSGGTGGDTQYFGPGTRLTVL.

The CDR3 loop is CASSLGLGPNGYTF. DNA of the CDR3: TGTGCCAGCAGCCTGGGCCTCGGTCCGAATGGCTACACCTTC. V usage is TRBV11-2 and J usage is TRBJ1-2; D unresolved. In germline, CDR1 is SGHAT, CDR2 FQNNGV. V gave up 5 bases and J gave up 6 bases, with 16 bases separating them. This CDR3 comprises 14 residues.

The chain employs TRBV4-1 and TRBJ2-1; 8 bases line up with TRBD1. The CDR3 is made up of 14 amino acids. CDR1 and CDR2 from the germline V gene are MGHRA and YSYEKL. With 5 bases clipped from V and 9 bases from J, the junction kept 9 bases outside the gene matches. CDR3 amino acids: CASSSRQGLGEQFF. CDR3 bases: TGCGCCAGCAGCTCAAGACAGGGGTTGGGTGAGCAGTTCTTC.

The chain couples TRBV27 to TRBJ1-4; D is unclear. CDR3 size: 15 residues. The germline V gene has CDR1 MNHEY and CDR2 SMNVEV (reference sequence). V gave up 4 bases and J gave up 0 bases, with 9 bases separating them. DNA for the CDR3: TGTGCCAGCAGTTCAAGAGCTGCAACTAATGAAAAACTGTTTTTT. It is translated as CASSSRAATNEKLFF.

This chain connects TRBV18 to TRBJ2-7, with D possibly matching TRBD2 (7 bases). V gave up 5 bases and J gave up 0 bases, with 17 bases separating them. CDR1 and CDR2 from the germline V gene are KGHSH and LQKENI. The CDR3 spans 16 residues. CDR3 DNA sequence: TGTGCCAGCTCATCGACAGGACTAGAAAGCTCCTACGAGCAGTACTTC. Its protein is CASSSTGLESSYEQYF.

This clone has a single count. The chain links TRBV2 to TRBJ2-1; D perhaps matches TRBD2 (6 bases). The length of the CDR3 is 14 residues. CDR1 and CDR2 (germline): SNHLY, FYNNEI. Trimming removed 2 bases from V and 9 bases from J, with 14 bases in between. Written as DNA, the CDR3 is TGTGCCAGCAGTGAAATTAGCGGCACGGGTGAGCAGTTCTTC. This gives the protein CASSEISGTGEQFF.

The V call is TRBV7-8, the J call TRBJ2-6, with D hard to call. Germline loops: CDR1 SGHVS, CDR2 FQNEAQ. The CDR3 is 13 residues long. Trimming shortened V by 6 bases and J by 1 base, and 4 bases separated the two germline ends. For the CDR3, the DNA is TGTGCCAGCAGGGAGTCTGGGGCCAACGTCCTGACTTTC. This codes for CASRESGANVLTF.

The CDR3 nucleotides are TGTGCCACCAGCATTCTTCAGTTCACTGAAGCTTTCTTT. Translated: CATSILQFTEAFF. The chain joins TRBV15 to TRBJ1-1; D remains ambiguous. V gave up 4 bases and J gave up 4 bases, with 10 bases separating them. The germline CDR1 and CDR2 sequences are LNHNV and YYDKDF (reference sequence). The CDR3 is 13 residues long.

V usage is TRBV5-1 and J usage is TRBJ2-5, with TRBD2 matching over 7 bases. The CDR3 runs to 15 residues. J gave up 1 base and V 4 bases, and 7 bases lay outside the gene matches. Germline V gene lookup returns CDR1 SGHRS and CDR2 YFSETQ. The CDR3 region has the DNA TGCGCCAGCAGCCCTGGGGCTAGCGGCCAAGAGACCCAGTACTTC. Protein sequence: CASSPGASGQETQYF.

The chain has TRBV18 and TRBJ1-4; 7 positions agree with TRBD1. The CDR3 length is 15 residues. V dropped 6 bases and J dropped 0; count of bases not matched to a gene: 4. Germline CDR1 is KGHSH and CDR2 is LQKENI. Written as DNA, the CDR3 is TGTGCCAGCTCCCGAGGGACAGCAACTAATGAAAAACTGTTTTTT. It specifies CASSRGTATNEKLFF.

The rearrangement joins TRBV18 to TRBJ1-2; 10 bases align to TRBD1. The CDR3 runs 18 residues. Germline assignment: CDR1 KGHSH and CDR2 LQKENI. J gave up 8 bases and V 2 bases, and 17 bases lay outside the gene matches. The CDR3 DNA follows: TGTGCCAGCTCACCATTGCGGTCTGGACAGGGGGACAATTCAGGCTACACCTTC. Translation: CASSPLRSGQGDNSGYTF. The full variable domain, completed using reference TRBV18 and TRBJ1-2, is NAGVMQNPRHLVRRRGQEARLRCSPMKGHSHVYWYRQLPEEGLKFMVYLQKENIIDESGMPKERFSAEFPKEGPSILRIQQVVRGDSAAYFCASSPLRSGQGDNSGYTFGSGTRLTVV.

The genes are TRBV19 and TRBJ2-2, with D perhaps matching TRBD2 (6 bases). The CDR3 consists of 17 residues. Germline V gene sequence: CDR1 LNHDA, CDR2 SQIVND (reference sequence). Trimming pared 0 bases from V and 0 bases from J, leaving 11 bases between. In DNA form, the CDR3 reads TGTGCCAGTAGTATAGATGGGGTAGCGGCGAACACCGGGGAGCTGTTTTTT. Its protein is CASSIDGVAANTGELFF.

The chain combines TRBV7-3 with TRBJ2-5; D may be TRBD2 (6 bases). This CDR3 region has 15 residues. The germline V and J ends were trimmed by 0 bases and 3 bases, with 11 bases remaining between them. Germline CDR1 SGHTA, CDR2 FQGTGA. This CDR3 reads CASSLTPGVEETQYF. CDR3 nucleotides: TGTGCCAGCAGCTTAACACCGGGAGTGGAAGAGACCCAGTACTTC. Drawing the rest from reference TRBV7-3 and TRBJ2-5, the complete variable domain is GAGVSQTPSNKVTEKGKYVELRCDPISGHTALYWYRQSLGQGPEFLIYFQGTGAADDSGLPNDRFFAVRPEGSVSTLKIQRTERGDSAVYLCASSLTPGVEETQYFGPGTRLLVL.

The chain links TRBV28 to TRBJ2-3; TRBD2 matches at 8 bases. This CDR3 region has 17 residues. Germline CDR1 MDHEN, CDR2 SYDVKM. Trimming at V came to 1 base and at J to 5 bases, leaving 11 bases not matched to a gene. The CDR3 DNA reads as TGTGCCAGCAGTTTATTTATAGCGGGACTTTCCCAAGATACGCAGTATTTT. It codes for CASSLFIAGLSQDTQYF.

The V and J genes are TRBV27 and TRBJ2-7, with 9 bases identical to TRBD2. CDR3 length: 14 amino acids. Per germline, CDR1 MNHEY and CDR2 SMNVEV (reference sequence). Trimming at V came to 8 bases and at J to 3 bases, leaving 8 bases not matched to a gene. CDR3 protein: CASGREGLYYEQYF. The CDR3 DNA is TGTGCCAGCGGGCGGGAGGGCCTTTACTACGAGCAGTACTTC.

The sample holds a few counts of this clone. The chain combines TRBV18 with TRBJ2-7, with 9 bases that match TRBD1. The CDR3 is 14 residues long. Germline-derived CDR1 and CDR2 are KGHSH and LQKENI. V lost 2 bases, J lost 1 base, and 0 bases stayed unmatched. CDR3 residues: CASSPGTGSYEQYF. DNA of the CDR3: TGTGCCAGCTCACCAGGGACAGGGTCCTACGAGCAGTACTTC. The variable domain in full, with the rest retrieved from reference TRBV18 and TRBJ2-7, is NAGVMQNPRHLVRRRGQEARLRCSPMKGHSHVYWYRQLPEEGLKFMVYLQKENIIDESGMPKERFSAEFPKEGPSILRIQQVVRGDSAAYFCASSPGTGSYEQYFGPGTRLTVT.

The chain combines TRBV29-1 with TRBJ1-1, with TRBD1 as a possible D gene (6 bases). Germline-derived CDR1 and CDR2 are SQVTM and ANQGSEA. Trimming left V 4 bases short and J 5 bases short, with 17 bases between. This CDR3 contains 14 residues. The CDR3 region is CSVVVIRGETEAFF. CDR3 DNA sequence: TGCAGCGTTGTAGTCATCAGGGGAGAGACTGAAGCTTTCTTT.

This chain connects TRBV18 to TRBJ2-5; no definite D call. The ends were cut back, 1 base at V and 4 bases at J, with 7 bases in the middle. The CDR3 extends over 13 amino acids. Germline V gene lookup returns CDR1 KGHSH and CDR2 LQKENI. CDR3 sequence: CASSPQRAETQYF. The CDR3 DNA is TGTGCCAGCTCACCACAGAGAGCAGAGACCCAGTACTTC.

V gene TRBV6-5 combines with J gene TRBJ1-3; 7 bases line up with TRBD1. V lost 4 bases, J lost 3 bases, and 3 bases stayed unmatched. Germline assignment: CDR1 MNHEY and CDR2 SVGAGI. The CDR3 sequence is 14 residues long. Here the CDR3 reads CASSLTGVGNTIYF. CDR3 DNA sequence: TGTGCCAGCAGTTTAACAGGGGTTGGAAACACCATATATTTT.

A single count supports this clone. This chain links TRBV5-1 with TRBJ2-7; maybe TRBD2 (6 bases). The V and J ends lost 1 base and 0 bases respectively, with 11 bases between them. CDR3 length: 15 amino acids. CDR1 is SGHRS and CDR2 is YFSETQ in the germline V gene. CDR3 sequence reads: CASSLRRAISYEQYF. The CDR3 DNA reads as TGCGCCAGCAGCTTGAGGAGGGCCATCTCCTACGAGCAGTACTTC. The entire variable domain, with the rest obtained from reference TRBV5-1 and TRBJ2-7, is as follows: KAGVTQTPRYLIKTRGQQVTLSCSPISGHRSVSWYQQTPGQGLQFLFEYFSETQRNKGNFPGRFSGRQFSNSRSEMNVSTLELGDSALYLCASSLRRAISYEQYFGPGTRLTVT.

CDR3 in DNA: TGTGCCATCAGTGATTCCCCAGGAACTGAAGCTTTCTTT. Translated, it gives CAISDSPGTEAFF. J is TRBJ1-1 and V is TRBV10-3; D is unclear. The CDR3 runs 13 residues. CDR1 is ENHRY, CDR2 SYGVKD, per germline. Between the trimmed V and J ends, which lost 3 bases and 5 bases, there was a span of 10 bases.

Only a few counts were recorded for this clone. The J gene is TRBJ2-3, the V gene TRBV6-2 or TRBV6-3; TRBD2 agrees at 7 bases. This CDR3 is built from 16 residues. V trimming: 0 bases; J trimming: 1 base; junction bases outside the gene matches: 4. Germline V gives CDR1 MNHEY, CDR2 SVGEGT. DNA for the CDR3: TGTGCCAGCAGTTACTCGGATAGCGGGCGCACAGATACGCAGTATTTT. Translated: CASSYSDSGRTDTQYF.

V is TRBV28 and J is TRBJ1-2; D unclear. Trimming removed 3 bases from V and 5 bases from J, with 7 bases in between. Looked up from germline, CDR1 is MDHEN and CDR2 is SYDVKM. CDR3 length: 12 residues. CDR3 nucleotides: TGTGCCAGCAGTTTCAACGAGTATGGCTACACCTTC. Its protein product is CASSFNEYGYTF.

The chain recombines TRBV29-1 with TRBJ1-2, with D possibly TRBD1 on 5 matching bases. The germline V gene encodes CDR1 SQVTM and CDR2 ANQGSEA. V dropped 7 bases and J dropped 6 bases, with 12 bases sitting between them. The CDR3 covers 11 residues. The CDR3 region is CSGRDGNGYTF. Written as DNA, the CDR3 is TGCAGCGGCAGGGATGGGAATGGCTACACCTTC. The full variable domain, rest sourced from reference TRBV29-1 and TRBJ1-2, is SAVISQKPSRDICQRGTSLTIQCQVDSQVTMMFWYRQQPGQSLTLIATANQGSEATYESGFVIDKFPISRPNLTFSTLTVSNMSPEDSSIYLCSGRDGNGYTFGSGTRLTVV.

This sequence joins TRBV4-1 and TRBJ2-1; D possibly corresponds to TRBD2 (5 bases). Germline V CDR1 and CDR2: MGHRA, YSYEKL. This CDR3 region has 16 residues. The V gene lost 6 bases and the J gene lost 1 base, with 16 bases spanning the gap. The CDR3 DNA is TGCGCCAGCAGTCTAGCTCAAGAGGAGTCCTACAATGAGCAGTTCTTC. This translates into CASSLAQEESYNEQFF.

This chain links TRBV11-2 with TRBJ1-1; a weak D match, TRBD1 (6 bases). The CDR3 loop spans 13 amino acids. V lost 5 bases and J 6 bases, leaving 13 bases between the germline ends. The germline CDR1 and CDR2 sequences are SGHAT and FQNNGV. The CDR3 sequence: CASSQRGGAEAFF. In DNA, the CDR3 is TGTGCCAGCAGCCAACGGGGGGGCGCTGAAGCTTTCTTT.

In DNA, the CDR3 is TGTGCCAGCAGCCAAGTTGCGGATTCCTCCTACAATGAGCAGTTCTTC. Amino acids: CASSQVADSSYNEQFF. V and J are TRBV4-2 and TRBJ2-1; no firm D call. Germline values: CDR1 LGHNA, CDR2 YNFKEQ. V lost 1 base and J 0 bases, leaving 10 bases between the germline ends. The CDR3 is 16 amino acids.